This T cell receptor (beta chain) was observed in a study of human T cells and chemical hapten exposure. V lost 4 bases to trimming and J lost 6 bases; unmatched junction nucleotides: 10. Germline CDR1 reads MNHEY; CDR2 reads SMNVEV (reference sequence). The CDR3 runs to 15 residues. Overall study findings and caveats: Following DPC sensitization, TCRs present above 1 in 1000 frequency showed no change. Expanded TCRs created a significantly greater count of big CDR3 similarity clusters than controls did.

Specified time point: patch test 1, 2 weeks after DPC sensitization. Treatment in this sample: therapeutic diphenylcyclopropenone sensitization with weekly scalp DPC. It was unfractionated whole blood from which total RNA was extracted. This clonotype came up many times. The target antigen is unknown. Unique molecular identifiers were attached to individual cDNA molecules during library preparation. MiXCR, run by TCRdb on the RACE reads, gives a single entry per CDR3 protein. The sample shows some 400,000 distinct CDR3 sequences, about 4.8% of them seen only once. The receptor was derived from a woman aged 50 to 65 with alopecia areata. Some clones in this sample may be carry-over from other donors' samples. Sample: whole blood, taken in connection with sensitization to the hapten diphenylcyclopropenone (DPC). The chain recombines TRBV27 with TRBJ1-2; 8 nucleotides agree with TRBD1. The CDR3, as DNA: TGTGCCAGCAGTTCACGGCAGGGGGCTATTGATGGCTACACCTTC. Amino acids: CASSSRQGAIDGYTF.